This TCR beta chain was observed in a study of blood T cell repertoires in COVID-19. Study context: The cDNA or gDNA used as material had been derived from T cells, B-cell-depleted T cells, or PBMCs.

Clones were read by immunoSEQ multiplex PCR, and TCRdb kept only the in-frame ones, dropping some. The data contain hundreds of thousands of clones, around 86% of them singletons. The V segment lost 4 bases and the J segment 2 bases; nucleotides outside the gene matches: 15. The CDR3 is 18 residues long. CDR1 SGHTS and CDR2 YDEGEE come from the germline V gene. The specimen was peripheral blood. This sequence joins TRBV5-8 and TRBJ2-5; TRBD1 matches 9 bases. The TCR originated in a woman aged 55-69 years with active or convalescent COVID-19. The CDR3 DNA reads TGTGCCAGCAGCCGCGTACAGGGGGCTGTACCCCTTCAAGAGACCCAGTACTTC. Its translation is CASSRVQGAVPLQETQYF.